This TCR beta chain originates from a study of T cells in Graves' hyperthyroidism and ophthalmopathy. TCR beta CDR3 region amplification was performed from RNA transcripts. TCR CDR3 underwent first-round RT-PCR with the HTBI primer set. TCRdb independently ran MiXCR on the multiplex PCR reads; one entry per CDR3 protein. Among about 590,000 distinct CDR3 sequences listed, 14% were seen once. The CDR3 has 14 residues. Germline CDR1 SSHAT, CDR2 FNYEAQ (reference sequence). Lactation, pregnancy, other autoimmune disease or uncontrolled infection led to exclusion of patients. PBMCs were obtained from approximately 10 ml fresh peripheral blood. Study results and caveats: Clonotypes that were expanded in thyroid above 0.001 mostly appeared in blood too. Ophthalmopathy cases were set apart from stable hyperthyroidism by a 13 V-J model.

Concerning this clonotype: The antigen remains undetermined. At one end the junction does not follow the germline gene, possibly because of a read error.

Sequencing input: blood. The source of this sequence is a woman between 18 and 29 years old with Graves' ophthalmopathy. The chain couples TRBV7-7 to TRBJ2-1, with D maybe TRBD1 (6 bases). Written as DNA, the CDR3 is TGTGCTAGCAGCTTAGCCAGGGGAGACAATGAGCAGTTCTTC. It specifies CASSLARGDNEQFF.